Below are 24 T cell receptor beta chains sequenced from a single sample in a study of shared clonotypes between healthy human individuals. The protocol was immunoSEQ multiplex PCR, while the TCRdb copy is restricted to in-frame clones and leaves out a portion. In the table there are 1,500,000 or so clones, 98% of which are singletons. The sample comprised naive CD4+ T cells sorted from blood. Subset indicated: CD45RA+ positively selected. All receptors derive from a man aged 25 to 45 in good health.

The gene calls are TRBV7-2 and TRBJ1-1; TRBD1 might be the D (5 bases). This CDR3 has 13 amino acids. From germline, CDR1 is SGHTA and CDR2 FQGNSA. The V gene lost 5 bases and the J gene lost 3 bases, with 10 bases spanning the gap. For the CDR3, the DNA is TGTGCCAGCAGCCTGATGACAGACACTGAAGCTTTCTTT. It yields the protein CASSLMTDTEAFF.

Worth noting for this clone: Distinct nucleotide sequences in the sample also encode this CDR3. The chain is built from TRBV18 and TRBJ2-5; D unresolved. This CDR3 has 14 amino acids. V was trimmed by 2 bases and J by 0 bases, leaving 7 bases between them. Germline CDR1 is KGHSH and CDR2 is LQKENI. In nucleotides, the CDR3 is TGTGCCAGCTCACCAATACGGGACCAAGAGACCCAGTACTTC. Residues: CASSPIRDQETQYF.

For this clone: Other DNA sequences within the sample encode an identical CDR3. The rearrangement uses TRBV18 and TRBJ2-5; no clear D gene. V gave up 2 bases and J gave up 4 bases, with 2 bases separating them. Germline V gene lookup returns CDR1 KGHSH and CDR2 LQKENI. The CDR3 totals 11 residues. CDR3 coding DNA: TGTGCCAGCTCACCATTAGAGACCCAGTACTTC. It is translated as CASSPLETQYF.

The rearrangement links TRBV27 to TRBJ2-1, with D unclear. V dropped 2 bases and J dropped 9 bases, with 17 bases sitting between them. Germline CDR1 MNHEY, CDR2 SMNVEV (reference sequence). This CDR3 region has 15 residues. The CDR3 reads CASSLGFQAEREQFF. The DNA for the CDR3 is TGTGCCAGCAGTTTAGGCTTCCAAGCTGAGCGTGAGCAGTTCTTC.

This sequence joins TRBV9 and TRBJ2-2; D may correspond to TRBD1 or TRBD2 (5 bases each). Germline V gene data show CDR1 as SGDLS and CDR2 as YYNGEE. The CDR3 covers 12 residues. The CDR3 coding sequence is TGTCCCTGGGACGACAACACCGGGGAGCTGTTTTTT. It is translated as CPWDDNTGELFF.

The genes are TRBV5-1 and TRBJ2-7, with D hard to call. From germline, CDR1 is SGHRS and CDR2 YFSETQ. The CDR3 is 14 residues long. Between the trimmed V and J ends, which lost 5 bases and 3 bases, there was a span of 15 bases. This CDR3 is CASSLSSDLYEQYF. The CDR3 coding sequence is TGCGCCAGCAGTTTATCCTCGGACCTCTACGAGCAGTACTTC.

This clone was seen only a few times. The rearrangement joins TRBV27 to TRBJ2-1, with 15 bases identical to TRBD2. Trimming cost V 4 bases and J 8 bases; bases outside gene matches: 3. Germline V gives CDR1 MNHEY, CDR2 SMNVEV (reference sequence). The CDR3 covers 15 residues. In nucleotides, the CDR3 is TGTGCCAGCAGTTCCGGGACTAGCGGGAGGTATGAGCAGTTCTTC. Its translation is CASSSGTSGRYEQFF.

Only one count was recorded for this clone. The rearrangement links TRBV15 to TRBJ2-3, with 8 bases matching TRBD1. V shed 4 bases and J 1 base; nucleotides not matched to a gene: 1. CDR3 length: 14 residues. Germline CDR1 and CDR2: LNHNV and YYDKDF (reference sequence). The CDR3 reads CATSNRGGTDTQYF. DNA for the CDR3: TGTGCCACCAGCAACAGGGGGGGCACAGATACGCAGTATTTT.

On this clone itself: This sample includes further DNA sequences coding for the same CDR3. J is TRBJ2-7 and V is TRBV28, with D possibly matching TRBD2 (6 bases). This CDR3 has 13 residues. The germline gives CDR1 MDHEN, CDR2 SYDVKM. V was cut by 3 bases and J by 4 bases, with 10 bases left in between. CDR3 coding DNA: TGTGCCAGCAGTTTCGTGGGGAGGTACGAGCAGTACTTC. It encodes CASSFVGRYEQYF.

The table lists this clone with a count of one. V usage is TRBV4-1 and J usage is TRBJ2-1; 7 positions agree with TRBD1. The V and J ends lost 4 bases and 2 bases, in that order; junction bases with no gene match: 8. CDR1 and CDR2 (germline): MGHRA, YSYEKL. The CDR3 spans 16 residues. CDR3 bases: TGCGCCAGCAGCCTTGCCGGGACAGTGACCTACAATGAGCAGTTCTTC. Residues: CASSLAGTVTYNEQFF.

The chain uses TRBV6-1 and TRBJ1-4, with D unresolved. The V gene lost 0 bases and the J gene lost 4 bases, with 9 bases spanning the gap. Germline V gene sequence: CDR1 MNHNS, CDR2 SASEGT. This CDR3 comprises 15 residues. CDR3 nucleotides: TGTGCCAGCAGTGAAGCGGCCAGGCTTAATGAAAAACTGTTTTTT. This sequence encodes CASSEAARLNEKLFF.

The gene calls are TRBV4-3 and TRBJ1-5; D is possibly TRBD1 (5 bases). The CDR3 extends over 16 amino acids. V dropped 4 bases and J dropped 6 bases, with 19 bases sitting between them. Germline values: CDR1 LGHNA, CDR2 YSLEER. The CDR3 spells CASSRTHPGIAQPQHF. Written as DNA, the CDR3 is TGCGCCAGCAGCCGGACACATCCCGGGATCGCTCAGCCCCAGCATTTT.

This chain connects TRBV5-1 to TRBJ2-3; tentatively, D is TRBD1 (5 bases). CDR1 is SGHRS and CDR2 is YFSETQ in the germline V gene. Trimming left V 2 bases short and J 0 bases short, with 7 bases between. The CDR3 is 14 residues long. This chain's CDR3 is CASSLHRSTDTQYF. The CDR3 DNA follows: TGCGCCAGCAGCTTACACAGGAGCACAGATACGCAGTATTTT. Full variable domain (missing parts from reference TRBV5-1 and TRBJ2-3): KAGVTQTPRYLIKTRGQQVTLSCSPISGHRSVSWYQQTPGQGLQFLFEYFSETQRNKGNFPGRFSGRQFSNSRSEMNVSTLELGDSALYLCASSLHRSTDTQYFGPGTRLTVL.

The chain employs TRBV18 and TRBJ2-7; D perhaps matches TRBD1 (5 bases). The CDR3 runs 17 residues. The V gene's germline CDR1 is KGHSH and CDR2 LQKENI. The germline V and J ends were trimmed by 2 bases and 0 bases, with 17 bases remaining between them. This chain's CDR3 is CASSPLVSGYGSYEQYF. The CDR3 DNA sequence: TGTGCCAGCTCACCATTAGTTTCAGGGTACGGCTCCTACGAGCAGTACTTC.

The chain uses TRBV5-4 and TRBJ2-3; D is unclear. CDR3 length equals 15 residues. V dropped 3 bases and J dropped 5 bases, with 16 bases sitting between them. The germline V gene has CDR1 SGHNT and CDR2 YYREEE (reference sequence). The CDR3 DNA follows: TGTGCCAGCAGCTCTGGATCACTGGCCAGAGATACGCAGTATTTT. It yields the protein CASSSGSLARDTQYF.

The genes are TRBV25-1 and TRBJ2-1, with no clear D. The ends were cut back, 4 bases at V and 4 bases at J, with 23 bases in the middle. Germline loops: CDR1 MGHDK, CDR2 SYGVNS. CDR3 length: 18 amino acids. The CDR3 spells CASSGMVRPNVLYNEQFF. The CDR3, as DNA: TGTGCCAGCAGTGGGATGGTCAGGCCGAATGTCCTATACAATGAGCAGTTCTTC.

On this clone: In the same sample, other DNA sequences code for this CDR3. The chain has TRBV18 and TRBJ2-1, with TRBD2 as a possible D gene (6 bases). The CDR3 is 13 amino acids. The germline V and J ends were trimmed by 3 bases and 7 bases, with 10 bases remaining between them. Germline assignment: CDR1 KGHSH and CDR2 LQKENI. This chain's CDR3 is CASSPMGGNEQFF. The CDR3 bases are TGTGCCAGCTCACCGATGGGGGGAAATGAGCAGTTCTTC.

This chain links TRBV19 with TRBJ2-2; D is possibly TRBD1 or TRBD2 (6 bases each). V was clipped by 6 bases and J by 4 bases, with 27 bases between them. CDR3 size: 19 residues. The germline gives CDR1 LNHDA, CDR2 SQIVND (reference sequence). In nucleotides, the CDR3 is TGTGCCAGTAGGGGGGGTGGTCAGGGGACCATCAAGGGCACCGGGGAGCTGTTTTTT. Amino acid sequence: CASRGGGQGTIKGTGELFF.

Comment on this clone: In the same sample, other DNA sequences code for this CDR3. The CDR3 coding sequence is TGTGCCAGCAGCGTAGCAGGGGACTCCTACAATGAGCAGTTCTTC. It is translated as CASSVAGDSYNEQFF. The rearrangement uses TRBV9 and TRBJ2-1; TRBD1 is a possible D gene (6 bases). This CDR3 comprises 15 residues. Between the trimmed V and J ends, which lost 0 bases and 0 bases, there was a span of 7 bases. Germline assignment: CDR1 SGDLS and CDR2 YYNGEE.

The chain uses TRBV19 and TRBJ2-3; 8 bases agree with TRBD1. The V gene's germline CDR1 is LNHDA and CDR2 SQIVND (reference sequence). With V trimmed by 3 bases and J by 1 base, 9 bases remained unmatched. CDR3 length equals 17 residues. CDR3: CASSIVGTGSRTDTQYF. DNA of the CDR3: TGTGCCAGTAGTATTGTGGGGACAGGTAGTCGCACAGATACGCAGTATTTT.

CDR3 DNA: TGCAGCGTTGAGGAGGGGGTCCACGAGCAGTACTTC. It translates to CSVEEGVHEQYF. V is TRBV29-1 and J is TRBJ2-7; D is perhaps TRBD1 or TRBD2 (6 bases each). The V and J ends lost 3 bases and 5 bases respectively, with 11 bases between them. The CDR3 extends over 12 amino acids. Germline CDR1 SQVTM, CDR2 ANQGSEA.

The chain recombines TRBV6-5 with TRBJ1-5, with D hard to call. This CDR3 spans 15 amino acids. Trimming stripped 2 bases from V and 3 bases from J, with 11 bases between. CDR1 and CDR2 from the germline V gene are MNHEY and SVGAGI. The CDR3 sequence is CASSYNVGINQPQHF. CDR3 in DNA: TGTGCCAGCAGTTACAATGTGGGGATCAATCAGCCCCAGCATTTT.

The chain joins TRBV7-9 to TRBJ2-5, with a tentative D call TRBD2 (5 bases). The CDR3 length is 15 residues. V lost 5 bases and J lost 0, with 13 bases in between. Germline-derived CDR1 and CDR2 are SEHNR and FQNEAQ (reference sequence). CDR3 nucleotide sequence: TGTGCCAGCAGCCCACAAAACGGGAACCAAGAGACCCAGTACTTC. As protein: CASSPQNGNQETQYF.

V usage is TRBV11-3 and J usage is TRBJ2-1; TRBD1 is a possible D gene (6 bases). Germline V gives CDR1 SGHNT, CDR2 YENEEA. The CDR3 is 16 residues long. V lost 1 base and J 4 bases, leaving 14 bases between the germline ends. CDR3 in amino acids: CASSLGLTGDYNEQFF. CDR3 DNA sequence: TGTGCCAGCAGCTTAGGTTTGACAGGAGATTACAATGAGCAGTTCTTC. The full variable domain, in which reference TRBV11-3 and TRBJ2-1 provide the parts outside the CDR3, is EAGVVQSPRYKIIEKKQPVAFWCNPISGHNTLYWYLQNLGQGPELLIRYENEEAVDDSQLPKDRFSAERLKGVDSTLKIQPAELGDSAVYLCASSLGLTGDYNEQFFGPGTRLTVL.